This note documents a single T cell receptor beta chain sequence. This record comes from a study of blood T cell repertoires in COVID-19. Study context: Specimens from acute and convalescent COVID-19 originated in the United States, Italy and Spain. From T cells, B-cell-depleted T cells, or PBMCs came the material, which was cDNA or gDNA.

Trimming cost V 7 bases and J 2 bases, with 11 bases left between them. This CDR3 is built from 13 residues. Authors' analysis steps: Nucleated cell number was recorded as an estimate derived from reference gene primer amplification. Data came from immunoSEQ multiplex PCR; TCRdb stores just in-frame clones and leaves some out. V, J and clone size are taken as reported in that table, and D and trimming were inferred from the DNA itself. The table lists tens of thousands of clones, about three quarters of them singletons, with roughly 50% in the top ten. V and J are TRBV12-3 or TRBV12-4 and TRBJ1-2; no reliable D call. This sequence originates from a human donor in a cohort sampled during active COVID-19. Sequencing was done on a sample of peripheral blood. The CDR3: CASNWSGNYGYTF. The CDR3 DNA reads as TGTGCCAGCAACTGGTCCGGGAACTATGGCTACACCTTC.